This T cell receptor (beta chain) comes out of a study of shared clonotypes between healthy human individuals. This clone was seen only once. Germline is not matched at one junction end, which may reflect a read error. Germline values: CDR1 SGHTA, CDR2 FQGTGA. There are 12 residues in the CDR3. Using immunoSEQ multiplex PCR, the repertoire was profiled, and TCRdb retains in-frame clones only, with some absent. This sample has about 2.3 million clones, with under 95% found just once. The sample comprised naive CD4+ T cells from PBMCs. Noted subset: CD45RA+ positively selected. The sequence derives from a man younger than 35 in good health. Some clones in this sample may be carry-over from other donors' samples. The chain has TRBV7-3 and TRBJ2-3; possibly TRBD2 for D (5 bases). CDR3: CASSPGGLTRYF. The CDR3 nucleotides read TGTGCCAGCAGCCCCGGCGGGCTAACGCGGTATTTT.